The 23 T cell receptor beta chains listed next were all sequenced from one sample in a study of blood T cell repertoires in COVID-19. Sequenced by immunoSEQ multiplex PCR; TCRdb stores in-frame clones only, minus some. The table lists fewer than 350,000 clones, around nine tenths of them singletons. The specimen sequenced was PBMCs or T cells enriched from blood (not recorded which). The source of these receptors is a woman aged 40 to 50 who had recovered from COVID-19.

This clone was observed a few times. CDR3 coding DNA: TGTGCCAGTAGGATTGCAGGAACCAATCAGCCCCAGCATTTT. This codes for CASRIAGTNQPQHF. The chain links TRBV19 to TRBJ1-5; D remains ambiguous. Germline lookup yields CDR1 LNHDA and CDR2 SQIVND (reference sequence). Deletions cut 6 bases from V and 3 bases from J, with 12 bases between. The CDR3 is 14 amino acids.

J is TRBJ2-1 and V is TRBV2; 7 bases fit TRBD1. Germline CDR1 reads SNHLY; CDR2 reads FYNNEI. The junction had 5 bases not matched to a gene; V was cut back by 6 bases and J by 0 bases. The CDR3 has 15 amino acids. The CDR3 DNA follows: TGTGCCAGCAGAACCCAGGGGGACTCCTACAATGAGCAGTTCTTC. As protein: CASRTQGDSYNEQFF.

The chain has TRBV5-4 and TRBJ2-7; 8 bases fit TRBD1. The V segment lost 4 bases and the J segment 0 bases; nucleotides outside the gene matches: 3. The germline gives CDR1 SGHNT, CDR2 YYREEE (reference sequence). This CDR3 comprises 14 residues. CDR3 in amino acids: CASSDRGSSYEQYF. DNA for the CDR3: TGTGCCAGCAGCGACAGGGGCAGCTCCTACGAGCAGTACTTC.

The chain couples TRBV7-2 to TRBJ2-3; a weak D match, TRBD1 (6 bases). The CDR3 is 16 amino acids. Germline CDR1 is SGHTA and CDR2 is FQGNSA. Trimming removed 1 base at V and 0 bases at J, with 11 bases between. The CDR3 loop is CASSLEGQFSTDTQYF. CDR3 nucleotides: TGTGCCAGCAGCTTAGAGGGACAATTTAGCACAGATACGCAGTATTTT.

Points on this clone: The same CDR3 is also encoded by other DNA sequences in this sample. J is TRBJ1-1 and V is TRBV18; D is perhaps TRBD1 (5 bases). Per germline, CDR1 KGHSH and CDR2 LQKENI. The CDR3 spans 13 residues. The V end was cut by 3 bases, the J end by 1 base, with 6 bases between. The CDR3 DNA is TGTGCCAGCTCACCGGGGCAGAACACTGAAGCTTTCTTT. This encodes CASSPGQNTEAFF. Combining the CDR3 with reference TRBV18 and TRBJ1-1 gives the whole variable domain NAGVMQNPRHLVRRRGQEARLRCSPMKGHSHVYWYRQLPEEGLKFMVYLQKENIIDESGMPKERFSAEFPKEGPSILRIQQVVRGDSAAYFCASSPGQNTEAFFGQGTRLTVV.

The chain uses TRBV15 and TRBJ2-1; TRBD2 is a possible D gene (5 bases). Germline assignment: CDR1 LNHNV and CDR2 YYDKDF (reference sequence). V lost 4 bases to trimming and J lost 7 bases, with 14 bases between them. The CDR3 totals 14 residues. The CDR3 sequence: CATSMRTGRNEQFF. The CDR3 DNA is TGTGCCACCAGCATGCGGACTGGGCGGAATGAGCAGTTCTTC.

V and J are TRBV6-5 and TRBJ2-1; 10 bases fit TRBD2. The V gene's germline CDR1 is MNHEY and CDR2 SVGAGI. Trimming cost V 7 bases and J 4 bases; bases outside gene matches: 4. This CDR3 contains 14 residues. CDR3 residues: CASISSGSYNEQFF. CDR3 sequence (DNA): TGTGCCAGCATCTCTAGCGGGAGTTACAATGAGCAGTTCTTC.

The genes are TRBV30 and TRBJ2-2, with D perhaps TRBD1 (5 bases). This CDR3 region has 13 residues. Germline CDR1 GTSNPN, CDR2 SVGIG (reference sequence). V was clipped by 2 bases and J by 8 bases, with 12 bases between them. CDR3 region: CAWSRSRVGELFF. For the CDR3, the DNA is TGTGCCTGGAGTCGATCCAGGGTTGGGGAGCTGTTTTTT.

The chain joins TRBV30 to TRBJ1-1, with TRBD1 identical over 8 bases. Trimming took 5 bases from V and 3 from J; bases not matched to a gene: 11. Germline assignment: CDR1 GTSNPN and CDR2 SVGIG (reference sequence). This CDR3 comprises 15 residues. The CDR3 sequence: CAWEDPGGGYTEAFF. In DNA, the CDR3 is TGTGCCTGGGAGGATCCAGGGGGCGGGTACACTGAAGCTTTCTTT.

This chain uses TRBV3-1 (or the pseudogene TRBV3-2) with TRBJ2-1; a weak D match, TRBD2 (5 bases). Germline V gene sequence: CDR1 LGHDT, CDR2 YNNKEL (reference sequence). The ends were cut back, 2 bases at V and 0 bases at J, with 17 bases in the middle. The CDR3 extends over 18 amino acids. CDR3 nucleotide sequence: TGTGCCAGCAGCCAATCTCCTAGGACTTCAAGCTCCTACAATGAGCAGTTCTTC. Translated, it gives CASSQSPRTSSSYNEQFF.

The chain uses TRBV7-2 and TRBJ2-7; 11 bases fit TRBD2. This CDR3 region has 15 residues. From germline, CDR1 is SGHTA and CDR2 FQGNSA. Germline trimming cut 4 bases from V and 7 bases from J; bases unmatched to any gene: 9. The chain's CDR3 is CASSSKLAGGGEQYF. As DNA, the CDR3 is TGTGCCAGCAGCTCCAAGCTAGCGGGAGGTGGGGAGCAGTACTTC.

This rearrangement joins TRBV6-5 to TRBJ1-1; TRBD1 matches 9 bases. V shed 5 bases and J 4 bases; nucleotides not matched to a gene: 5. The germline gives CDR1 MNHEY, CDR2 SVGAGI. CDR3 length: 14 amino acids. The CDR3 loop reads CASSTGTGPTEAFF. In DNA form, the CDR3 reads TGTGCCAGCAGTACCGGGACAGGGCCCACTGAAGCTTTCTTT.

This chain links TRBV6-1 with TRBJ2-7; 10 bases match TRBD2. Trimming removed 0 bases from V and 3 bases from J; junction bases left unmatched: 14. Per the germline V gene, CDR1 is MNHNS and CDR2 is SASEGT. The CDR3 has 19 residues. The CDR3 region has the DNA TGTGCCAGCAGTGAAGCGCGGGTTAGCGGGAGGCCCTTCTACTACGAGCAGTACTTC. Encoded protein: CASSEARVSGRPFYYEQYF.

The chain combines TRBV3-1 (or the pseudogene TRBV3-2) with TRBJ2-7; D is possibly TRBD2 (6 bases). Germline V gene sequence: CDR1 LGHDT, CDR2 YNNKEL (reference sequence). V lost 0 bases to trimming and J lost 4 bases, with 16 bases between them. The CDR3 totals 16 residues. The CDR3 coding sequence is TGTGCCAGCAGCCAAGATAGCTCGGTGACTAGTTACGAGCAGTACTTC. As protein: CASSQDSSVTSYEQYF.

The rearrangement uses TRBV7-2 and TRBJ1-1; D not certain. CDR1 and CDR2 from the germline V gene are SGHTA and FQGNSA. Between the trimmed V and J ends, which lost 2 bases and 1 base, there was a span of 8 bases. The CDR3 has 14 amino acids. The CDR3 spells CASSLIRGNTEAFF. CDR3 in DNA: TGTGCCAGCAGCTTAATACGAGGGAACACTGAAGCTTTCTTT.

Note on this clone: A read error may explain this, as a much larger clone is one base away. Other DNA variants within this sample encode the same CDR3. CDR3 sequence (DNA): TGTGCCAGTAGTATGGGCCCTCTACTCTACGAACAGTACTTC. The encoded protein is CASSMGPLLYEQYF. The J gene is TRBJ2-7, the V gene TRBV19, with D unclear. The germline gives CDR1 LNHDA, CDR2 SQIVND (reference sequence). The CDR3 extends over 14 amino acids.

The J gene is TRBJ1-5, the V gene TRBV7-2, with D tentatively TRBD1 (6 bases). Germline values: CDR1 SGHTA, CDR2 FQGNSA. V dropped 3 bases and J dropped 6 bases, with 18 bases sitting between them. The CDR3 contains 16 residues. The CDR3, as DNA: TGTGCCAGCAGCTTGCACTCACAGGGTATCTCTCAGCCCCAGCATTTT. This encodes CASSLHSQGISQPQHF.

This chain connects TRBV28 to TRBJ1-2, with D possibly being TRBD1 (6 bases). This CDR3 has 14 amino acids. The germline V and J ends were trimmed by 4 bases and 4 bases, with 13 bases remaining between them. Germline loops: CDR1 MDHEN, CDR2 SYDVKM. This CDR3 is CASSSPRTAYGYTF. CDR3 nucleotides: TGTGCCAGCAGTTCCCCCCGGACAGCCTATGGCTACACCTTC.

J is TRBJ2-3 and V is TRBV7-2; 9 bases are a match to TRBD2. Germline V gene data show CDR1 as SGHTA and CDR2 as FQGNSA. This CDR3 spans 13 amino acids. The trim removed 5 bases at V and 9 bases at J, leaving 6 bases unmatched. The CDR3 reads CASSDSGRGTQYF. The CDR3 DNA reads as TGTGCCAGCAGCGATAGCGGGAGAGGCACGCAGTATTTT.

V and J are TRBV2 and TRBJ1-5, with TRBD1 as a possible D gene (5 bases). V lost 7 bases and J lost 5, with 12 bases in between. The CDR3 contains 13 residues. The germline V gene has CDR1 SNHLY and CDR2 FYNNEI. In DNA, the CDR3 is TGTGCCAGCACCCCCGACAGAGATCAGCCCCAGCATTTT. Its protein product is CASTPDRDQPQHF.

V usage is TRBV18 and J usage is TRBJ2-5; 9 bases align to TRBD1. V dropped 2 bases and J dropped 4; count of bases not matched to a gene: 8. The germline V gene encodes CDR1 KGHSH and CDR2 LQKENI. The CDR3 covers 16 residues. CDR3 DNA: TGTGCCAGCTCACCAACCGGACAGGGGAGGGGAGAGACCCAGTACTTC. Encoded protein: CASSPTGQGRGETQYF.

The chain uses TRBV7-7 and TRBJ2-5, with D possibly being TRBD2 (6 bases). This CDR3 spans 13 amino acids. Germline CDR1 reads SSHAT; CDR2 reads FNYEAQ (reference sequence). DNA for the CDR3: TGTGCTAGCGGTAACGACAGTTCGGGGACCCAGTACTTC. Its protein is CASGNDSSGTQYF.

This clone appeared once. This chain links TRBV27 with TRBJ2-3; 10 nucleotides agree with TRBD2. After removal of 6 bases from V and 6 bases from J, the junction contained 6 bases not matched to a gene. CDR1 is MNHEY, CDR2 SMNVEV, per germline (reference sequence). The CDR3 is 14 residues long. CDR3 nucleotides: TGTGCCAGCAGGGCTAGCGGGAGAACGGATACGCAGTATTTT. This codes for CASRASGRTDTQYF.